Shown below are 30 T cell receptor beta chains from a single sample sequenced in a study of human T cells and chemical hapten exposure. Indicated time point: pre-sensitization, week 0. Treatment of the sample: therapeutic diphenylcyclopropenone sensitization with weekly scalp DPC. TCRdb re-derived calls from the RACE reads in MiXCR, one entry per CDR3 protein. The sample includes tens of thousands of distinct CDR3 sequences, nearly 10% of them seen just once. Sequencing was performed on whole blood, taken in connection with sensitization to the hapten diphenylcyclopropenone (DPC). The receptors were sampled from a woman between 35 and 50 years old with alopecia areata. Some clones in this sample may be carry-over from other donors' samples.

This clonotype came up many times. The CDR3 region is CASSLRSGTEETQYF. The CDR3 DNA reads TGTGCCAGCAGCTTAAGGTCCGGGACAGAAGAGACCCAGTACTTC. The chain links TRBV11-2 to TRBJ2-5; 7 positions match TRBD1. Germline lookup yields CDR1 SGHAT and CDR2 FQNNGV. This CDR3 is built from 15 residues. With 2 bases clipped from V and 3 bases from J, the junction kept 6 bases outside the gene matches. The whole variable domain, remainder taken from reference TRBV11-2 and TRBJ2-5, is EAGVAQSPRYKIIEKRQSVAFWCNPISGHATLYWYQQILGQGPKLLIQFQNNGVVDDSQLPKDRFSAERLKGVDSTLKIQPAKLEDSAVYLCASSLRSGTEETQYFGPGTRLLVL.

Note on this clonotype: One base away lies a much larger clone, so this may be a sequencing read error. The V call is TRBV29-1, the J call TRBJ1-4; no firm D call. CDR1 SQVTM and CDR2 ANQGSEA come from the germline V gene. Trimming took off 5 bases at V and 10 bases at J, with 14 bases between the two ends. This CDR3 has 12 residues. The CDR3 region has the DNA TGCAGCGTTAAAGGTCCGCGGGGAAAACTGTTTTTT. This encodes CSVKGPRGKLFF. Complete variable domain (other parts from reference TRBV29-1 and TRBJ1-4): SAVISQKPSRDICQRGTSLTIQCQVDSQVTMMFWYRQQPGQSLTLIATANQGSEATYESGFVIDKFPISRPNLTFSTLTVSNMSPEDSSIYLCSVKGPRGKLFFGSGTQLSVL.

There are a few counts of this clonotype. This chain joins TRBV6-2 or TRBV6-3 and TRBJ2-2; no clear D gene. The CDR3 covers 13 residues. Germline V CDR1 and CDR2: MNHEY, SVGEGT. Trimming shortened V by 8 bases and J by 4 bases, and 11 bases separated the two germline ends. CDR3 region: CASGTEITGELFF. The DNA of the CDR3 is TGTGCCAGCGGTACGGAGATCACCGGGGAGCTGTTTTTT.

This clonotype occurred a few times. The genes are TRBV6-5 and TRBJ1-1; D is unresolved. Trimming removed 0 bases from V and 5 bases from J, with 7 bases in between. This CDR3 contains 13 residues. In germline, CDR1 is MNHEY, CDR2 SVGAGI. CDR3 DNA: TGTGCCAGCAGTTACTCGGGTTCTACTGAAGCTTTCTTT. This translates into CASSYSGSTEAFF.

In its sample, this clonotype was seen many times. The CDR3 DNA is TGTGCCAGCAGCTTGGGGCAGAACACAGATACGCAGTATTTT. Its translation is CASSLGQNTDTQYF. The V and J genes are TRBV7-7 and TRBJ2-3; a possible D gene is TRBD1 (5 bases). Trimming cost V 3 bases and J 2 bases, with 9 bases left between them. This CDR3 is built from 14 residues. The germline V gene encodes CDR1 SSHAT and CDR2 FNYEAQ (reference sequence).

This clonotype occurred once. This chain joins TRBV7-9 and TRBJ1-3; D not certain. Trimming removed 7 bases at V and 0 bases at J, with 13 bases between. Germline-derived CDR1 and CDR2 are SEHNR and FQNEAQ (reference sequence). This CDR3 has 15 amino acids. The CDR3 spells CASTPLRVSGNTIYF. CDR3 in DNA: TGTGCCAGCACCCCTCTCAGAGTCTCTGGAAACACCATATATTTT.

This clonotype was detected only a few times. The chain recombines TRBV28 with TRBJ1-2; no clear D. CDR1 is MDHEN, CDR2 SYDVKM, per germline. Trimming left V 6 bases short and J 0 bases short, with 8 bases between. The length of the CDR3 is 13 residues. This CDR3 is CASRVSTNYGYTF. Here the CDR3 DNA reads TGTGCCAGCAGAGTCTCAACTAACTATGGCTACACCTTC.

This clonotype was detected only a few times. This sequence joins TRBV5-1 and TRBJ2-3; D is uncertain. The length of the CDR3 is 13 residues. Trimming shortened V by 0 bases and J by 5 bases, and 7 bases separated the two germline ends. The germline CDR1 and CDR2 sequences are SGHRS and YFSETQ. CDR3 DNA: TGCGCCAGCAGCTTGGCGGGTGTAGATACGCAGTATTTT. It yields the protein CASSLAGVDTQYF.

This clonotype was recorded at least ten times. The chain is built from TRBV2 and TRBJ1-2, with a weak D call TRBD1 (5 bases). The ends were cut back, 6 bases at V and 0 bases at J, with 14 bases in the middle. Germline V gene lookup returns CDR1 SNHLY and CDR2 FYNNEI. The CDR3 extends over 15 amino acids. CDR3 protein: CASRVGTAANYGYTF. For the CDR3, the DNA is TGTGCCAGCAGGGTAGGGACGGCCGCTAACTATGGCTACACCTTC. The variable domain in full, with the rest retrieved from reference TRBV2 and TRBJ1-2, is EPEVTQTPSHQVTQMGQEVILRCVPISNHLYFYWYRQILGQKVEFLVSFYNNEISEKSEIFDDQFSVERPDGSNFTLKIRSTKLEDSAMYFCASRVGTAANYGYTFGSGTRLTVV.

This clonotype was seen ten or more times. This CDR3 is CASSSSTGVSYEQYF. The CDR3 DNA reads as TGTGCCAGCAGCTCTTCGACAGGGGTTTCCTACGAGCAGTACTTC. The chain combines TRBV7-2 with TRBJ2-7; TRBD1 aligns across 8 bases. Germline V gives CDR1 SGHTA, CDR2 FQGNSA. V trimming: 4 bases; J trimming: 1 base; junction bases outside the gene matches: 6. The CDR3 spans 15 residues.

This rearrangement joins TRBV7-2 to TRBJ2-5; D is possibly TRBD2 (6 bases). The germline V gene has CDR1 SGHTA and CDR2 FQGNSA. This CDR3 has 16 residues. The V and J ends lost 1 base and 2 bases respectively, with 14 bases between them. CDR3 in DNA: TGTGCCAGCAGCTTAGTAGGAGGGGTGCTACAAGAGACCCAGTACTTC. It yields the protein CASSLVGGVLQETQYF.

This clonotype was detected ten times or more. The chain uses TRBV6-5 and TRBJ1-5, with a tentative D call TRBD1 (6 bases). This CDR3 is 14 amino acids long. Trimming stripped 6 bases from V and 10 bases from J, with 19 bases between. Germline CDR1 MNHEY, CDR2 SVGAGI. The CDR3 loop reads CASRGGGTAHPQHF. The CDR3 coding sequence is TGTGCCAGCAGGGGAGGGGGGACGGCTCACCCCCAGCATTTT.

The gene calls are TRBV5-1 and TRBJ2-7; 7 bases line up with TRBD1. Trimming took 3 bases from V and 2 from J; bases not matched to a gene: 11. The CDR3 contains 16 residues. Germline V gene lookup returns CDR1 SGHRS and CDR2 YFSETQ. CDR3 in amino acids: CASSSRPSGTAYEQYF. In DNA, the CDR3 is TGCGCCAGCAGCTCCCGCCCGTCAGGGACAGCCTACGAGCAGTACTTC.

This clonotype was counted between two and nine times. The chain combines TRBV6-4 with TRBJ1-5; D is unclear. Germline V CDR1 and CDR2: MRHNA, SNTAGT. Trimming pared 6 bases from V and 0 bases from J, leaving 9 bases between. The CDR3 has 14 residues. CDR3 DNA: TGTGCCAGCAGCTTATACCCTAGCAATCAGCCCCAGCATTTT. Protein: CASSLYPSNQPQHF.

This clonotype was recorded many times. The rearrangement links TRBV28 to TRBJ2-7, with no clear D. CDR1 is MDHEN and CDR2 is SYDVKM in the germline V gene. V was clipped by 2 bases and J by 8 bases, with 16 bases between them. CDR3 length equals 14 residues. CDR3 amino acids: CASSLRPDTTKQYF. The DNA of the CDR3 is TGTGCCAGCAGTTTAAGGCCCGATACTACGAAGCAGTACTTC.

In its sample, this clonotype was seen a few times. The chain joins TRBV28 to TRBJ2-3; TRBD2 matches 7 bases. Germline V CDR1 and CDR2: MDHEN, SYDVKM. The CDR3 spans 14 residues. Trimming took 6 bases from V and 2 from J; bases not matched to a gene: 5. The CDR3 region has the DNA TGTGCCAGCAGCCCTAGCGGTATCACAGATACGCAGTATTTT. Amino acid sequence: CASSPSGITDTQYF.

This clonotype was detected ten times or more. The chain recombines TRBV7-9 with TRBJ1-4, with 7 bases lining up with TRBD1. This CDR3 is 14 amino acids long. Germline V gene lookup returns CDR1 SEHNR and CDR2 FQNEAQ (reference sequence). Germline trimming cut 7 bases from V and 4 bases from J; bases unmatched to any gene: 6. The CDR3, as DNA: TGTGCCAGCACCAGGGGACAGAGTAATGAAAAACTGTTTTTT. Its protein product is CASTRGQSNEKLFF.

At least ten counts were recorded for this clonotype. The chain recombines TRBV2 with TRBJ2-5, with a possible D match to TRBD2 (6 bases). Germline assignment: CDR1 SNHLY and CDR2 FYNNEI. V shed 5 bases and J shed 10 bases, with 14 bases lying between them. The CDR3 length is 12 residues. DNA for the CDR3: TGTGCCAGCAGTCCTTCCTGGGGAGGCCAGTACTTC. Residues: CASSPSWGGQYF.

This clonotype was counted ten times or more. J is TRBJ2-1 and V is TRBV2; no clear D gene. The CDR3 consists of 14 residues. In germline, CDR1 is SNHLY, CDR2 FYNNEI. Deletions cut 0 bases from V and 8 bases from J, with 11 bases between. The CDR3, as DNA: TGTGCCAGCAGTGAAGCTTTCAGGCTCGATGAGCAGTTCTTC. It is translated as CASSEAFRLDEQFF.

This clonotype was observed many times. This chain connects TRBV4-3 to TRBJ2-2, with a tentative D call TRBD1 (5 bases). Germline-derived CDR1 and CDR2 are LGHNA and YSLEER. Trimming cost V 1 base and J 1 base, with 7 bases left between them. The CDR3 consists of 15 residues. CDR3 nucleotides: TGCGCCAGCAGCCAAGTTGGACAGAACACCGGGGAGCTGTTTTTT. Residues: CASSQVGQNTGELFF.

The sample holds many counts of this clonotype. This chain joins TRBV6-5 and TRBJ1-5; no definite D call. The CDR3 is made up of 14 amino acids. Per germline, CDR1 MNHEY and CDR2 SVGAGI. Trimming took off 0 bases at V and 3 bases at J, with 6 bases between the two ends. For the CDR3, the DNA is TGTGCCAGCAGTTACTCTATGACCAATCAGCCCCAGCATTTT. Its translation is CASSYSMTNQPQHF.

This clonotype was counted at least ten times. The chain has TRBV29-1 and TRBJ2-5, with 10 bases fitting TRBD2. The CDR3 spans 14 residues. The trim removed 5 bases at V and 5 bases at J, leaving 8 bases unmatched. Germline-derived CDR1 and CDR2 are SQVTM and ANQGSEA. The CDR3 loop is CSVTKRGGRETQYF. The DNA of the CDR3 is TGCAGCGTTACGAAGCGGGGGGGCCGGGAGACCCAGTACTTC.

This clonotype was seen a few times. The gene calls are TRBV10-3 and TRBJ2-2; no firm D call. The V gene's germline CDR1 is ENHRY and CDR2 SYGVKD. The V end lost 8 bases, the J end lost 4 bases, and 11 bases lay between the germline ends. The CDR3 has 13 residues. CDR3 DNA sequence: TGTGCCATCGGCCCAACTCCCACCGGGGAGCTGTTTTTT. Its translation: CAIGPTPTGELFF.

The V and J genes are TRBV6-1 and TRBJ2-7; D is uncertain. CDR1 and CDR2 from the germline V gene are MNHNS and SASEGT. The germline V and J ends were trimmed by 0 bases and 5 bases, with 17 bases remaining between them. This CDR3 has 16 amino acids. As DNA, the CDR3 is TGTGCCAGCAGTGAAGCCCGGTGGAGACTGGGTAACGAGCAGTACTTC. Its protein is CASSEARWRLGNEQYF.

This clonotype showed up many times. As DNA, the CDR3 is TGCGCCAGCAGCCAAGAGGGACAGGGCGGGTCACCCCTCCACTTT. This codes for CASSQEGQGGSPLHF. The chain couples TRBV4-3 to TRBJ1-6; 9 bases match TRBD1. The CDR3 is 15 residues long. CDR1 is LGHNA, CDR2 YSLEER, per germline. J lost 10 bases, V lost 0 bases, and 4 bases had no gene match.

This chain links TRBV5-4 with TRBJ1-1; the D gene is possibly TRBD1 (5 bases). The CDR3 spans 17 residues. Germline V gene sequence: CDR1 SGHNT, CDR2 YYREEE (reference sequence). V lost 0 bases and J 3 bases, leaving 18 bases between the germline ends. The CDR3 sequence is CASSLAGAGMVYTEAFF. CDR3 nucleotides: TGTGCCAGCAGCTTGGCCGGGGCAGGGATGGTGTACACTGAAGCTTTCTTT.

In its sample, this clonotype was seen many times. This chain connects TRBV19 to TRBJ2-7, with TRBD2 as a possible D gene (5 bases). Germline-derived CDR1 and CDR2 are LNHDA and SQIVND (reference sequence). The CDR3 covers 12 residues. Trimming removed 5 bases from V and 7 bases from J, with 12 bases in between. The CDR3: CASSPQLGEQYF. CDR3 coding DNA: TGTGCCAGTAGTCCCCAACTAGGAGAGCAGTACTTC.

Only a few counts were recorded for this clonotype. This chain links TRBV19 with TRBJ2-1; TRBD1 matches 7 bases. CDR1 LNHDA and CDR2 SQIVND come from the germline V gene (reference sequence). The CDR3 length is 14 residues. Trimming took 5 bases from V and 3 from J; bases not matched to a gene: 4. CDR3 loop: CASSDRADYNEQFF. CDR3 DNA: TGTGCCAGTAGTGACAGGGCCGACTACAATGAGCAGTTCTTC.

The sample holds many counts of this clonotype. This chain links TRBV10-3 with TRBJ2-2; 8 bases are shared with TRBD1. With 6 bases clipped from V and 2 bases from J, the junction kept 5 bases outside the gene matches. There are 15 residues in the CDR3. Germline assignment: CDR1 ENHRY and CDR2 SYGVKD. In DNA form, the CDR3 reads TGTGCCATCAGGACAGGGGATACAAACACCGGGGAGCTGTTTTTT. It is translated as CAIRTGDTNTGELFF.

This clonotype was counted many times. This rearrangement joins TRBV19 to TRBJ2-3; possibly TRBD1 or TRBD2 for D (5 bases each). Germline CDR1 and CDR2: LNHDA and SQIVND (reference sequence). Trimming took 6 bases from V and 6 from J, leaving 19 bases between them. The CDR3 extends over 15 amino acids. CDR3 nucleotide sequence: TGTGCCAGTAGATCGGAAGAGAGGGGCTCGGATACGCAGTATTTT. This codes for CASRSEERGSDTQYF.